This entry lists 23 T cell receptor beta chains sequenced from one sample in a study of blood T cell repertoires in COVID-19. TCRdb keeps only in-frame clones here, not all; method: immunoSEQ multiplex PCR. The table shows about 120,000 clones, with approximately 88% occurring only once. Sequencing was carried out using peripheral blood. The source is a woman aged 40 to 49 with acute or convalescent COVID-19.

The chain uses TRBV7-9 and TRBJ2-7; 8 bases map to TRBD2. V lost 5 bases to trimming and J lost 1 base; unmatched junction nucleotides: 7. The CDR3 runs to 15 residues. Per the germline V gene, CDR1 is SEHNR and CDR2 is FQNEAQ (reference sequence). CDR3 protein: CASSRTSGLSYEQYF. The CDR3 DNA follows: TGTGCCAGCAGCCGTACTAGCGGACTATCCTACGAGCAGTACTTC.

The chain joins TRBV5-4 to TRBJ2-3; possible D gene TRBD2, 6 bases. The V gene's germline CDR1 is SGHNT and CDR2 YYREEE (reference sequence). V was cut by 7 bases and J by 4 bases, with 16 bases left in between. The CDR3 is made up of 14 amino acids. CDR3 in DNA: TGTGCCAGCGCTCGCTACGGAGGGGCAGATACGCAGTATTTT. Residues: CASARYGGADTQYF.

This sequence joins TRBV2 and TRBJ2-4; D gene ambiguous. Germline V gene lookup returns CDR1 SNHLY and CDR2 FYNNEI. V lost 6 bases and J 13 bases, leaving 10 bases between the germline ends. This CDR3 contains 10 residues. The CDR3 DNA reads as TGTGCCAGCAGGGCAGTCGTCCAGTACTTC. Protein product: CASRAVVQYF.

V is TRBV19 and J is TRBJ1-5, with D maybe TRBD1 (5 bases). The CDR3 extends over 13 amino acids. Germline V gene lookup returns CDR1 LNHDA and CDR2 SQIVND (reference sequence). The V gene lost 9 bases and the J gene lost 2 bases, with 11 bases spanning the gap. The CDR3 loop reads CASRVWGNQPQHF. The CDR3, as DNA: TGTGCCAGCAGGGTCTGGGGCAATCAGCCCCAGCATTTT.

The chain employs TRBV4-2 and TRBJ2-7; 7 nucleotides align to TRBD1. The V gene's germline CDR1 is LGHNA and CDR2 YNFKEQ. The CDR3 sequence is 15 residues long. The trim removed 3 bases at V and 1 base at J, leaving 6 bases unmatched. The CDR3 here is CASSQRRGQSYEQYF. CDR3 sequence (DNA): TGTGCCAGCAGCCAGCGACGGGGACAGTCCTACGAGCAGTACTTC.

This rearrangement joins TRBV6-6 to TRBJ2-2; 7 bases are shared with TRBD1. V was clipped by 6 bases and J by 5 bases; unmatched bases: 3. The CDR3 is 13 residues long. Germline CDR1 is MNHNY and CDR2 is SVGAGI (reference sequence). The DNA for the CDR3 is TGTGCCAGCAGCCACAGGGGAACCGGGGAGCTGTTTTTT. Amino acids: CASSHRGTGELFF.

The gene calls are TRBV9 and TRBJ1-2; a weak D match, TRBD1 (5 bases). The germline V gene has CDR1 SGDLS and CDR2 YYNGEE. V lost 3 bases, J lost 3 bases, and 12 bases lay in between. The CDR3 is 14 amino acids. The CDR3, as DNA: TGTGCCAGCAGCGCCGAAGGGGATTACTATGGCTACACCTTC. It codes for CASSAEGDYYGYTF.

This chain connects TRBV29-1 to TRBJ1-2; 11 bases match TRBD1. Trimming took 6 bases from V and 8 from J; bases not matched to a gene: 8. Germline CDR1 SQVTM, CDR2 ANQGSEA. There are 13 residues in the CDR3. In nucleotides, the CDR3 is TGCAGCGTCGTTGGACAGGGGGCGCCCGGCTACACCTTC. Translated, it gives CSVVGQGAPGYTF.

The genes are TRBV19 and TRBJ1-4; TRBD1 matches at 10 bases. Germline CDR1 and CDR2: LNHDA and SQIVND (reference sequence). The CDR3 sequence is 18 residues long. V was clipped by 3 bases and J by 4 bases; unmatched bases: 11. The CDR3, as DNA: TGTGCCAGTAGTATCGGGACAGGGGCGTCCATACATAATGAAAAACTGTTTTTT. This codes for CASSIGTGASIHNEKLFF.

This chain connects TRBV18 to TRBJ2-1, with D hard to call. The CDR3 contains 14 residues. The V end was cut by 3 bases, the J end by 3 bases, with 9 bases between. Germline V lookup: CDR1 KGHSH, CDR2 LQKENI. The chain's CDR3 is CASSPAALYNEQFF. The CDR3 DNA reads TGTGCCAGCTCACCGGCGGCCCTCTACAATGAGCAGTTCTTC.

The chain has TRBV7-3 and TRBJ2-3; D is perhaps TRBD2 (6 bases). Germline loops: CDR1 SGHTA, CDR2 FQGTGA. This CDR3 has 19 residues. The ends were cut back, 2 bases at V and 5 bases at J, with 26 bases in the middle. The CDR3 DNA reads as TGTGCCAGCAGCTTAGGGGGATCCCGACTAGTCCGGGGATTAGATACGCAGTATTTT. This translates into CASSLGGSRLVRGLDTQYF.

The rearrangement joins TRBV6-2 or TRBV6-3 to TRBJ2-5; D is unresolved. V lost 0 bases and J lost 6, with 5 bases in between. CDR3 length: 12 amino acids. Germline V gene data show CDR1 as MNHEY and CDR2 as SVGEGT. CDR3: CASSYSAQTQYF. The CDR3 bases are TGTGCCAGCAGTTACTCGGCTCAGACCCAGTACTTC.

The chain uses TRBV10-3 and TRBJ1-4, with 11 nucleotides matching TRBD1. The CDR3 has 15 amino acids. The germline CDR1 and CDR2 sequences are ENHRY and SYGVKD. V lost 3 bases, J lost 8 bases, and 5 bases stayed unmatched. DNA for the CDR3: TGTGCCATCAGTGAATCGGGACAGGGGGAAGAAAAACTGTTTTTT. Translated, it gives CAISESGQGEEKLFF.

The chain carries TRBV30 and TRBJ1-1, with D unresolved. V was shortened by 4 bases and J by 1 base, with 10 bases between the two germline ends. There are 13 residues in the CDR3. The germline V gene encodes CDR1 GTSNPN and CDR2 SVGIG (reference sequence). The CDR3 loop is CAWTRDTNTEAFF. CDR3 DNA sequence: TGTGCCTGGACCCGAGACACGAACACTGAAGCTTTCTTT.

This chain uses TRBV7-6 with TRBJ2-1; 9 bases map to TRBD2. Losses at the gene ends were 6 bases for V and 0 bases for J; bases not matched to a gene: 12. The CDR3 sequence is 18 residues long. Germline loops: CDR1 SGHVS, CDR2 FNYEAQ. CDR3 DNA: TGTGCCAGCAGATCAGCCGCGGGGGGGACTAGCTCCTACAATGAGCAGTTCTTC. Protein product: CASRSAAGGTSSYNEQFF.

The chain carries TRBV5-4 and TRBJ1-6; TRBD1 might be the D (6 bases). V gave up 4 bases and J gave up 10 bases, with 15 bases separating them. The CDR3 is 14 residues long. The germline CDR1 and CDR2 sequences are SGHNT and YYREEE (reference sequence). CDR3 sequence reads: CASSRPGHDSPLHF. CDR3 in DNA: TGTGCCAGCAGCCGTCCGGGACACGACTCACCCCTCCACTTT.

This chain connects TRBV5-6 to TRBJ2-7; maybe TRBD1 (5 bases). The CDR3 loop spans 12 amino acids. Germline lookup yields CDR1 SGHDT and CDR2 YYEEEE. The germline V and J ends were trimmed by 10 bases and 9 bases, with 20 bases remaining between them. The CDR3 is CASVRDGARQYF. The CDR3 nucleotides read TGTGCCTCAGTCAGGGATGGGGCACGGCAGTACTTC.

The genes are TRBV19 and TRBJ2-7; 7 bases map to TRBD1. Germline CDR1 is LNHDA and CDR2 is SQIVND (reference sequence). V gave up 5 bases and J gave up 3 bases; unmatched junction bases: 10. CDR3 length equals 15 residues. For the CDR3, the DNA is TGTGCCAGTAGTCCCCTACAGGGGCAGAACTACGAGCAGTACTTC. Protein: CASSPLQGQNYEQYF.

CDR3 residues: CASSFGGSSSYNEQFF. CDR3 nucleotide sequence: TGTGCCAGCAGCTTCGGGGGTTCGAGCTCCTACAATGAGCAGTTCTTC. The chain carries TRBV5-4 and TRBJ2-1; weak D call: TRBD2 (6 bases). Trimming took off 2 bases at V and 0 bases at J, with 12 bases between the two ends. The CDR3 runs 16 residues. The germline V gene has CDR1 SGHNT and CDR2 YYREEE (reference sequence).

In this sample, this clone turned up once. The gene calls are TRBV10-2 and TRBJ2-7; 8 bases map to TRBD1. Per the germline V gene, CDR1 is WSHSY and CDR2 is SAAADI. Trimming removed 2 bases from V and 5 bases from J; junction bases left unmatched: 8. This CDR3 comprises 15 residues. The CDR3 is CASSEPRQGTDEQYF. For the CDR3, the DNA is TGCGCCAGCAGTGAGCCGAGACAGGGGACCGACGAGCAGTACTTC.

This rearrangement joins TRBV30 to TRBJ1-4, with TRBD1 identical over 7 bases. Germline loops: CDR1 GTSNPN, CDR2 SVGIG (reference sequence). The CDR3 length is 13 residues. The V and J ends lost 4 bases and 5 bases, in that order; junction bases with no gene match: 4. The CDR3 DNA follows: TGTGCCTGGAAGGCAGGGGGGAATGAAAAACTGTTTTTT. Translation gives CAWKAGGNEKLFF.

V is TRBV4-1 and J is TRBJ1-1, with 9 bases that match TRBD1. The germline V gene encodes CDR1 MGHRA and CDR2 YSYEKL. The CDR3 totals 15 residues. Losses at the gene ends were 1 base for V and 7 bases for J; bases not matched to a gene: 7. CDR3 nucleotide sequence: TGCGCCAGCAGCCAAGCCGGACAGGGGCCATTTGAAGCTTTCTTT. Residues: CASSQAGQGPFEAFF.

V usage is TRBV15 and J usage is TRBJ2-2; 7 bases line up with TRBD2. V lost 0 bases, J lost 5 bases, and 6 bases stayed unmatched. Germline lookup yields CDR1 LNHNV and CDR2 YYDKDF (reference sequence). This CDR3 contains 16 residues. The CDR3 sequence is CATSREVGGETGELFF. CDR3 coding DNA: TGTGCCACCAGCAGAGAGGTTGGGGGGGAAACCGGGGAGCTGTTTTTT.